Each of the 7 T cell receptor beta chains below was sequenced from the same sample in a study of blood T cell repertoires in COVID-19. Some clones are missing from TCRdb's copy, which holds only in-frame ones; the method was immunoSEQ multiplex PCR. The repertoire has roughly 40,000 clones, approximately 90% of them found once; the top ten carry under 9.5%. The sample was peripheral blood. These receptors originate from a man aged 25 to 40 with active or convalescent COVID-19.

The chain employs TRBV30 and TRBJ2-1; the D is unclear. Per germline, CDR1 GTSNPN and CDR2 SVGIG (reference sequence). Trimming took off 2 bases at V and 0 bases at J, with 11 bases between the two ends. CDR3 size: 15 residues. This CDR3 reads CAWSKKSSSYNEQFF. In DNA, the CDR3 is TGTGCCTGGAGTAAGAAGTCGAGCTCCTACAATGAGCAGTTCTTC.

The CDR3 nucleotides read TGTGCCAGCAGCTTGTGGGGAGGGGAGACCCAGTACTTC. This codes for CASSLWGGETQYF. V and J are TRBV5-4 and TRBJ2-5, with 7 bases matching TRBD2. The CDR3 length is 13 residues. Germline V lookup: CDR1 SGHNT, CDR2 YYREEE (reference sequence). The J segment lost 5 bases and the V segment lost 1 base, leaving 2 bases of the junction unmatched.

The chain has TRBV14 and TRBJ1-1; D uncertain. V lost 1 base and J lost 0, with 9 bases in between. CDR3 length: 15 residues. The germline CDR1 and CDR2 sequences are SGHDN and FVKESK. The CDR3 region has the DNA TGTGCCAGCAGCCAAGTTAACACCCTGAACACTGAAGCTTTCTTT. Residues: CASSQVNTLNTEAFF.

The rearrangement joins TRBV10-3 to TRBJ2-1, with 11 positions matching TRBD2. This CDR3 comprises 15 residues. The V segment lost 7 bases and the J segment 6 bases; nucleotides outside the gene matches: 8. Germline-derived CDR1 and CDR2 are ENHRY and SYGVKD. Written as DNA, the CDR3 is TGTGCCATCAACAAACTAGCGGGAGAGGTCAATGAGCAGTTCTTC. This encodes CAINKLAGEVNEQFF.

V usage is TRBV7-2 and J usage is TRBJ2-7; 8 nucleotides line up with TRBD1. The CDR3 covers 16 residues. CDR1 and CDR2 from the germline V gene are SGHTA and FQGNSA. Trimming took 5 bases from V and 7 from J; bases not matched to a gene: 16. The CDR3 DNA sequence: TGTGCCAGCAGCCTCACCTTCCAGGGGGCTTATGATGAGCAGTACTTC. The encoded protein is CASSLTFQGAYDEQYF.

The genes are TRBV7-3 and TRBJ2-7; 10 bases map to TRBD2. The germline V gene encodes CDR1 SGHTA and CDR2 FQGTGA. This CDR3 has 14 residues. V lost 5 bases and J lost 6; bases outside the gene matches: 7. CDR3 protein: CASSLTAGGPEQYF. CDR3 DNA: TGTGCCAGCAGCCTCACAGCGGGGGGGCCCGAGCAGTACTTC.

The chain employs TRBV11-3 and TRBJ2-2; D perhaps matches TRBD1 (6 bases). CDR3 length: 14 amino acids. V was clipped by 1 base and J by 6 bases, with 9 bases between them. Germline V gene lookup returns CDR1 SGHNT and CDR2 YENEEA. In DNA, the CDR3 is TGTGCCAGCAGCTTAGTTAAGGGGGCCGGGGAGCTGTTTTTT. The encoded protein is CASSLVKGAGELFF. The whole variable domain, remainder taken from reference TRBV11-3 and TRBJ2-2, is EAGVVQSPRYKIIEKKQPVAFWCNPISGHNTLYWYLQNLGQGPELLIRYENEEAVDDSQLPKDRFSAERLKGVDSTLKIQPAELGDSAVYLCASSLVKGAGELFFGEGSRLTVL.